The 28 T cell receptor beta chains listed next were all sequenced from one sample in a study of blood T cell repertoires in COVID-19. The repertoire was sequenced with immunoSEQ multiplex PCR; TCRdb's copy has only in-frame clones and lacks some. Of 21,000 or so clones in the sample, under 90% were seen once. The sample taken for sequencing was peripheral blood. All receptors come from a human donor in a cohort sampled during active COVID-19.

The count of this clone is one. The V gene is TRBV6-2 or TRBV6-3, the J gene TRBJ1-5, with a possible D match to TRBD1 (6 bases). The CDR3 length is 14 residues. Germline V gene data show CDR1 as MNHEY and CDR2 as SVGEGT. The germline V and J ends were trimmed by 5 bases and 6 bases, with 14 bases remaining between them. In DNA form, the CDR3 reads TGTGCCAGCAGTCTCGGACAGATCTTTCAGCCCCAGCATTTT. As protein: CASSLGQIFQPQHF.

In its sample, this clone was seen once. The V call is TRBV3-1 (or the pseudogene TRBV3-2), the J call TRBJ2-5, with TRBD2 identical over 7 bases. J was trimmed by 5 bases and V by 3 bases; bases with no gene match: 0. Germline CDR1 reads LGHDT; CDR2 reads YNNKEL (reference sequence). The CDR3 has 12 amino acids. The CDR3 sequence: CASSHGGETQYF. The CDR3 DNA reads TGTGCCAGCAGCCACGGGGGGGAGACCCAGTACTTC.

The chain employs TRBV5-6 and TRBJ1-1, with 7 nucleotides matching TRBD1. J was trimmed by 5 bases and V by 2 bases; bases with no gene match: 9. Germline CDR1 SGHDT, CDR2 YYEEEE. This CDR3 has 15 residues. CDR3: CASSFDRDFETEAFF. CDR3 in DNA: TGTGCCAGCAGCTTTGACAGGGATTTCGAGACTGAAGCTTTCTTT.

This clone was detected once. The rearrangement joins TRBV4-2 to TRBJ1-4, with a weak D call TRBD1 (5 bases). The V gene lost 0 bases and the J gene lost 5 bases, with 13 bases spanning the gap. From germline, CDR1 is LGHNA and CDR2 YNFKEQ. The length of the CDR3 is 16 residues. The CDR3 sequence: CASSQDRGERNEKLFF. In DNA, the CDR3 is TGTGCCAGCAGCCAAGATAGGGGCGAGCGAAATGAAAAACTGTTTTTT.

This clone was seen only once. The genes are TRBV19 and TRBJ1-5; no firm D call. V was clipped by 2 bases and J by 2 bases, with 7 bases between them. CDR1 and CDR2 (germline): LNHDA, SQIVND (reference sequence). The CDR3 length is 14 residues. This chain's CDR3 is CASSITGGNQPQHF. DNA of the CDR3: TGTGCCAGTAGTATAACCGGAGGCAATCAGCCCCAGCATTTT.

J is TRBJ2-1 and V is TRBV6-6; the D gene is possibly TRBD1 (5 bases). The CDR3 consists of 14 residues. Germline V gives CDR1 MNHNY, CDR2 SVGAGI (reference sequence). Trimming shortened V by 3 bases and J by 7 bases, and 13 bases separated the two germline ends. CDR3 DNA: TGTGCCAGCAGTTATGCGGAGTCAGGGAATGAGCAGTTCTTC. It encodes CASSYAESGNEQFF.

The rearrangement joins TRBV5-1 to TRBJ2-7, with TRBD2 identical over 9 bases. Germline CDR1 reads SGHRS; CDR2 reads YFSETQ. The CDR3 has 16 amino acids. Trimming removed 0 bases from V and 7 bases from J; junction bases left unmatched: 11. CDR3 sequence reads: CASSLGSGGGSGEQYF. CDR3 nucleotide sequence: TGCGCCAGCAGCTTGGGTAGCGGGGGAGGCTCGGGGGAGCAGTACTTC.

The V gene is TRBV18, the J gene TRBJ1-1; no clear D gene. The CDR3 contains 14 residues. V lost 6 bases and J lost 4, with 15 bases in between. From germline, CDR1 is KGHSH and CDR2 LQKENI. CDR3 coding DNA: TGTGCCAGCTCGGAAGGAGCCATTCGCACTGAAGCTTTCTTT. It yields the protein CASSEGAIRTEAFF.

V gene TRBV7-3 combines with J gene TRBJ2-2; perhaps TRBD2 as D (5 bases). The CDR3 is 14 residues long. Trimming took 5 bases from V and 0 from J, leaving 7 bases between them. Germline V gene sequence: CDR1 SGHTA, CDR2 FQGTGA. CDR3 nucleotide sequence: TGTGCCAGCAGCCCGGGGACGAACACCGGGGAGCTGTTTTTT. The encoded protein is CASSPGTNTGELFF.

This clone was seen more than once but under ten times. The V and J genes are TRBV28 and TRBJ1-2; possibly TRBD1 for D (5 bases). The CDR3 runs to 14 residues. CDR1 MDHEN and CDR2 SYDVKM come from the germline V gene. V gave up 2 bases and J gave up 2 bases, with 9 bases separating them. The CDR3 DNA follows: TGTGCCAGCAGTTTAAACAGGCCCAACTATGGCTACACCTTC. Translation gives CASSLNRPNYGYTF.

The rearrangement joins TRBV27 to TRBJ1-2; 10 nucleotides agree with TRBD1. Trimming removed 4 bases from V and 13 bases from J; junction bases left unmatched: 6. Germline V gene data show CDR1 as MNHEY and CDR2 as SMNVEV (reference sequence). This CDR3 contains 12 residues. DNA for the CDR3: TGTGCCAGCAGTTCCGACAGGGGGCGCGCCACCTTC. Residues: CASSSDRGRATF.

This clone has a handful of counts. The V call is TRBV3-1 (or the pseudogene TRBV3-2), the J call TRBJ2-2, with D uncertain. Germline V gene sequence: CDR1 LGHDT, CDR2 YNNKEL (reference sequence). The V gene lost 1 base and the J gene lost 5 bases, with 8 bases spanning the gap. This CDR3 has 14 residues. The CDR3 spells CASSQAVVTGELFF. The CDR3, as DNA: TGTGCCAGCAGCCAAGCTGTCGTGACCGGGGAGCTGTTTTTT.

The chain uses TRBV4-3 and TRBJ1-1; D ambiguous. The CDR3 contains 14 residues. With 1 base removed from V and 4 bases from J, the gap between germline ends came to 10 bases. CDR1 and CDR2 from the germline V gene are LGHNA and YSLEER. This chain's CDR3 is CASSQGFLSTEAFF. In DNA, the CDR3 is TGCGCCAGCAGCCAAGGGTTTCTAAGCACTGAAGCTTTCTTT.

The rearrangement uses TRBV6-5 and TRBJ1-1; 12 nucleotides match TRBD1. This CDR3 has 14 amino acids. Trimming removed 6 bases from V and 4 bases from J; junction bases left unmatched: 3. CDR1 MNHEY and CDR2 SVGAGI come from the germline V gene. CDR3 sequence reads: CASRGQGAVTEAFF. In DNA, the CDR3 is TGTGCCAGCAGGGGACAGGGGGCGGTCACTGAAGCTTTCTTT.

The CDR3 DNA is TGTGCCAGCAGCTTTTTTAATTGGCGGGGTAGGTTCTACGAGCAGTACTTC. The encoded protein is CASSFFNWRGRFYEQYF. This rearrangement joins TRBV7-9 to TRBJ2-7, with D possibly being TRBD2 (6 bases). The germline gives CDR1 SEHNR, CDR2 FQNEAQ (reference sequence). The CDR3 totals 17 residues. Trimming took 3 bases from V and 3 from J, leaving 21 bases between them.

Worth noting for this clone: Other DNA sequences within the sample encode an identical CDR3. The rearrangement uses TRBV19 and TRBJ1-6; a possible D gene is TRBD1 (5 bases). The CDR3 runs to 15 residues. CDR1 is LNHDA, CDR2 SQIVND, per germline (reference sequence). V was shortened by 1 base and J by 10 bases, with 14 bases between the two germline ends. The CDR3 sequence is CASSIGAGVGSPLHF. The DNA of the CDR3 is TGTGCCAGTAGTATAGGAGCGGGGGTGGGCTCACCCCTCCACTTT.

This clone occurred once. This chain connects TRBV2 to TRBJ1-2; possible D gene TRBD1, 5 bases. Trimming shortened V by 4 bases and J by 10 bases, and 10 bases separated the two germline ends. The length of the CDR3 is 11 residues. Germline CDR1 is SNHLY and CDR2 is FYNNEI. CDR3 sequence: CASSGPGNYTF. The CDR3 region has the DNA TGTGCCAGCAGTGGTCCAGGGAACTACACCTTC.

This clone was detected a few times. The J gene is TRBJ1-2, the V gene TRBV28; the D is unclear. The CDR3 consists of 10 residues. Germline loops: CDR1 MDHEN, CDR2 SYDVKM. Trimming took off 5 bases at V and 8 bases at J, with 6 bases between the two ends. Here the CDR3 reads CASSRKGYTF. The CDR3 DNA follows: TGTGCCAGCAGTCGTAAAGGCTACACCTTC.

There are a few counts of this clone. J is TRBJ1-5 and V is TRBV6-1, with a tentative D call TRBD1 (5 bases). This CDR3 region has 16 residues. CDR1 MNHNS and CDR2 SASEGT come from the germline V gene. V was shortened by 3 bases and J by 3 bases, with 15 bases between the two germline ends. In DNA form, the CDR3 reads TGTGCCAGCAGTGAGGGGGGGATGGCTTTCAATCAGCCCCAGCATTTT. Its protein product is CASSEGGMAFNQPQHF.

The V gene is TRBV30, the J gene TRBJ1-5; 8 bases map to TRBD1. Trimming removed 2 bases from V and 1 base from J; junction bases left unmatched: 13. Germline assignment: CDR1 GTSNPN and CDR2 SVGIG (reference sequence). CDR3 size: 18 residues. The CDR3: CAWSPGQAGVGSNQPQHF. CDR3 DNA: TGTGCCTGGAGTCCGGGACAGGCCGGGGTGGGGAGCAATCAGCCCCAGCATTTT.

This chain links TRBV7-6 with TRBJ2-7; D possibly corresponds to TRBD1 (5 bases). Trimming took 5 bases from V and 2 from J, leaving 13 bases between them. CDR1 and CDR2 (germline): SGHVS, FNYEAQ. The CDR3 is made up of 14 amino acids. CDR3 region: CASSPQDAAYEQYF. Here the CDR3 DNA reads TGTGCCAGCAGCCCACAGGACGCAGCCTACGAGCAGTACTTC.

V is TRBV29-1 and J is TRBJ2-1; a weak D match, TRBD2 (6 bases). CDR3 length: 13 amino acids. Germline CDR1 is SQVTM and CDR2 is ANQGSEA. The V gene lost 7 bases and the J gene lost 2 bases, with 12 bases spanning the gap. CDR3 nucleotides: TGCAGCGAGCGACTAGGTCCCTACAATGAGCAGTTCTTC. Amino acids: CSERLGPYNEQFF.

The CDR3: CASSLPGGPREQYF. Here the CDR3 DNA reads TGTGCCAGCAGCTTACCAGGAGGCCCGCGCGAGCAGTACTTC. This chain uses TRBV7-2 with TRBJ2-7; perhaps TRBD2 as D (5 bases). The CDR3 is made up of 14 amino acids. Trimming stripped 2 bases from V and 6 bases from J, with 14 bases between. Germline loops: CDR1 SGHTA, CDR2 FQGNSA.

The CDR3 DNA follows: TGTGCCAGCAGTGTAGCGACAGCCCGGGCTGGCTACACCTTC. It translates to CASSVATARAGYTF. V is TRBV2 and J is TRBJ1-2, with D perhaps TRBD1 (5 bases). The V and J ends lost 4 bases and 7 bases respectively, with 16 bases between them. There are 14 residues in the CDR3. Germline CDR1 is SNHLY and CDR2 is FYNNEI.

The rearrangement uses TRBV5-1 and TRBJ2-3; D possibly corresponds to TRBD2 (5 bases). CDR3 length equals 15 residues. Germline assignment: CDR1 SGHRS and CDR2 YFSETQ. Trimming took 4 bases from V and 2 from J, leaving 14 bases between them. CDR3 residues: CASSPAASSTDTQYF. The CDR3 DNA sequence: TGCGCCAGCAGCCCAGCGGCTTCCTCCACAGATACGCAGTATTTT.

This clone was seen once. The genes are TRBV5-6 and TRBJ1-6, with D maybe TRBD1 (5 bases). Deletions cut 4 bases from V and 7 bases from J, with 15 bases between. The length of the CDR3 is 15 residues. CDR1 and CDR2 (germline): SGHDT, YYEEEE. In nucleotides, the CDR3 is TGTGCCAGCAGCAGGTTCGGACGGACAAATTCACCCCTCCACTTT. The encoded protein is CASSRFGRTNSPLHF.

The rearrangement joins TRBV6-5 to TRBJ2-2; D possibly corresponds to TRBD1 (5 bases). V was shortened by 2 bases and J by 1 base, with 8 bases between the two germline ends. The CDR3 is 15 residues long. Germline V gene data show CDR1 as MNHEY and CDR2 as SVGAGI. The CDR3 loop is CASSYGAGNTGELFF. In nucleotides, the CDR3 is TGTGCCAGCAGTTACGGGGCAGGGAACACCGGGGAGCTGTTTTTT.

The chain employs TRBV15 and TRBJ1-6, with 7 bases identical to TRBD1. The CDR3 has 15 residues. The J segment lost 6 bases and the V segment lost 4 bases, leaving 6 bases of the junction unmatched. Looked up from germline, CDR1 is LNHNV and CDR2 is YYDKDF (reference sequence). CDR3 in DNA: TGTGCCACCAGCAAAAACAGGGGTGCTAATTCACCCCTCCACTTT. Translation gives CATSKNRGANSPLHF.